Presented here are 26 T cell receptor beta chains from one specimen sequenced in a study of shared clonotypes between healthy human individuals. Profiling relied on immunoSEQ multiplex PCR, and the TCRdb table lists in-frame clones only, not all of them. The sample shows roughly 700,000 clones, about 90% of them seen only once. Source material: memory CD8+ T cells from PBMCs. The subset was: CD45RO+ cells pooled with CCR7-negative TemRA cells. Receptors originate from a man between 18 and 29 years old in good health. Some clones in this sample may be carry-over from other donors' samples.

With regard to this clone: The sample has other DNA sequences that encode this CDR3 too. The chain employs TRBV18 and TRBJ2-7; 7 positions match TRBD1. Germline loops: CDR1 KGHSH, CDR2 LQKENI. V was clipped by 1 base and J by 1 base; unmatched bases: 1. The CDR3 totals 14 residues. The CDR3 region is CASSPRDSSYEQYF. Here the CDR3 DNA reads TGTGCCAGCTCACCACGGGACAGTTCCTACGAGCAGTACTTC. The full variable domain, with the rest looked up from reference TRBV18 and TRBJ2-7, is NAGVMQNPRHLVRRRGQEARLRCSPMKGHSHVYWYRQLPEEGLKFMVYLQKENIIDESGMPKERFSAEFPKEGPSILRIQQVVRGDSAAYFCASSPRDSSYEQYFGPGTRLTVT.

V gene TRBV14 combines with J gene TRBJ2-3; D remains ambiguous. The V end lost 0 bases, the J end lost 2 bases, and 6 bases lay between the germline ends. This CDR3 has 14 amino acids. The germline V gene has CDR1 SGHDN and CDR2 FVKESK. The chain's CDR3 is CASSQEHNTDTQYF. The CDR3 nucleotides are TGTGCCAGCAGCCAAGAGCACAACACAGATACGCAGTATTTT.

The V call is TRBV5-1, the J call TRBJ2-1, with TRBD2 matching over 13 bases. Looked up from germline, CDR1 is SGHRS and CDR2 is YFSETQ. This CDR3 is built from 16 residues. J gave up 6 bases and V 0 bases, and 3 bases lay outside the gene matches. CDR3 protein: CASSLARTSGSNEQFF. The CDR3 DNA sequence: TGCGCCAGCAGCTTGGCCCGGACTAGCGGGAGCAATGAGCAGTTCTTC. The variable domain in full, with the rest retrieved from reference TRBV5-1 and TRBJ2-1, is KAGVTQTPRYLIKTRGQQVTLSCSPISGHRSVSWYQQTPGQGLQFLFEYFSETQRNKGNFPGRFSGRQFSNSRSEMNVSTLELGDSALYLCASSLARTSGSNEQFFGPGTRLTVL.

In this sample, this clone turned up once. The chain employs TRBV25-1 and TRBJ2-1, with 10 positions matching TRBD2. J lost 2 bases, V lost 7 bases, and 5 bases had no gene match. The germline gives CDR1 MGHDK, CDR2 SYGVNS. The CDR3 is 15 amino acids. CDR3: CASIKGTSAYNEQFF. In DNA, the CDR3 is TGTGCCAGCATCAAGGGGACTAGCGCCTACAATGAGCAGTTCTTC.

CDR3 DNA: TGTGCCAGCAGCCATTCTCCCTCCTACGAGCAGTACTTC. Encoded protein: CASSHSPSYEQYF. The rearrangement links TRBV6-1 to TRBJ2-7; D remains unclear. The CDR3 extends over 13 amino acids. Trimming left V 6 bases short and J 0 bases short, with 9 bases between. Germline values: CDR1 MNHNS, CDR2 SASEGT.

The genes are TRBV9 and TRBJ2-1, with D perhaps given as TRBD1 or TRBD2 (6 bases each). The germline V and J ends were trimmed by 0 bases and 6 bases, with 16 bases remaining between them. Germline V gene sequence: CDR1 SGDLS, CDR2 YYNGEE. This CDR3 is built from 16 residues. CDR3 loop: CASSVATRGVPNEQFF. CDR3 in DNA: TGTGCCAGCAGCGTAGCTACGAGGGGGGTGCCCAATGAGCAGTTCTTC.

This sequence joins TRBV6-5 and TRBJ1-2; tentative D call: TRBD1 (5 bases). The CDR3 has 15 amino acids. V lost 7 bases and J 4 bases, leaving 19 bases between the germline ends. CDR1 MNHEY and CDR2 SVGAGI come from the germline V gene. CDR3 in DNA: TGTGCCAGCACTTTACGGGGGGGTTCGAGCTATGGCTACACCTTC. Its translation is CASTLRGGSSYGYTF.

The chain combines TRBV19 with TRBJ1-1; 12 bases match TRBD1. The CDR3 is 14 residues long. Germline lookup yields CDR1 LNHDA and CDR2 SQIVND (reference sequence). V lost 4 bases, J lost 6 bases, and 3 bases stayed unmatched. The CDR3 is CASSTWDRGPEAFF. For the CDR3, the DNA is TGTGCCAGTAGTACCTGGGACAGGGGGCCTGAAGCTTTCTTT.

CDR3 coding DNA: TGTGCCAGCAGCCCCGAGGGACTAGCCAAAAACATTCAGTACTTC. As protein: CASSPEGLAKNIQYF. V and J are TRBV7-9 and TRBJ2-4; D may be TRBD2 (6 bases). The germline gives CDR1 SEHNR, CDR2 FQNEAQ (reference sequence). V was clipped by 5 bases and J by 0 bases, with 11 bases between them. This CDR3 spans 15 amino acids.

The DNA for the CDR3 is TGTGCCAGCAGCCCATCAGGGTCCCCTCGGGAGCAGTACTTC. It codes for CASSPSGSPREQYF. The V and J genes are TRBV9 and TRBJ2-7; tentative D call: TRBD1 (5 bases). V was pared by 4 bases and J by 7 bases, with 18 bases between. This CDR3 comprises 14 residues. Germline V gives CDR1 SGDLS, CDR2 YYNGEE.

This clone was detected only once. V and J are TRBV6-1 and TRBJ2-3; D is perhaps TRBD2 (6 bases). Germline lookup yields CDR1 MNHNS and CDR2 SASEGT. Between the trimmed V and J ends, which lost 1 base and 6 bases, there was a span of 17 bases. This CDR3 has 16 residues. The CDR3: CASSEGLGGVGDTQYF. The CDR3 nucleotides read TGTGCCAGCAGTGAAGGGTTGGGGGGAGTTGGTGATACGCAGTATTTT.

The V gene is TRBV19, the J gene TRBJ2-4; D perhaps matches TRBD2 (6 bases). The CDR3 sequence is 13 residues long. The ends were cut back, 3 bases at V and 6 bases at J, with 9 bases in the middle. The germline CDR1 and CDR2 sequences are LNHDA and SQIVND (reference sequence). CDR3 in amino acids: CASSINGRNIQYF. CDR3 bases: TGTGCCAGTAGTATCAACGGGAGAAACATTCAGTACTTC.

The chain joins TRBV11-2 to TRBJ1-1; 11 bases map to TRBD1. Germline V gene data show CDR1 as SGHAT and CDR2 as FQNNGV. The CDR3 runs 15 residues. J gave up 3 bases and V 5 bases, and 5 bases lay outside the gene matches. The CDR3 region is CASSVGTGGYTEAFF. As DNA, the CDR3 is TGTGCCAGCAGCGTAGGGACAGGGGGATACACTGAAGCTTTCTTT.

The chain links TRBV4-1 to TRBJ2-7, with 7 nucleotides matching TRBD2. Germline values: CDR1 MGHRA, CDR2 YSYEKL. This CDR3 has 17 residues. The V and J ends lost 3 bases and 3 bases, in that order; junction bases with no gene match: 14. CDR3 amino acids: CASSHDGTGLSHYEQYF. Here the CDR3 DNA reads TGCGCCAGCAGCCATGACGGAACGGGACTATCGCACTACGAGCAGTACTTC.

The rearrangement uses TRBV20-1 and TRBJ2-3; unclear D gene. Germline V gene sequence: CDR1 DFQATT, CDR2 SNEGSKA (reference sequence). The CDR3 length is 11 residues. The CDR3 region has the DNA TGCAGCGCCGCCCTTGCAGATACGCAGTATTTT. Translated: CSAALADTQYF.

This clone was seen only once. CDR3 coding DNA: TGTGCCAGCAGTTACTCCCCCCTTTCACCCCTCCACTTT. It codes for CASSYSPLSPLHF. The J gene is TRBJ1-6, the V gene TRBV6-6; D not resolved. CDR1 and CDR2 (germline): MNHNY, SVGAGI (reference sequence). Trimming removed 0 bases from V and 9 bases from J, with 6 bases in between. CDR3 length: 13 residues.

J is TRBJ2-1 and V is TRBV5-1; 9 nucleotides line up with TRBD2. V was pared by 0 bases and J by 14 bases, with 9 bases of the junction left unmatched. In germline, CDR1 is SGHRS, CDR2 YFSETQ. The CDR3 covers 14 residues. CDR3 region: CASSLELAGEGKFF. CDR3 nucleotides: TGCGCCAGCAGCTTGGAATTAGCGGGGGAGGGGAAGTTCTTC.

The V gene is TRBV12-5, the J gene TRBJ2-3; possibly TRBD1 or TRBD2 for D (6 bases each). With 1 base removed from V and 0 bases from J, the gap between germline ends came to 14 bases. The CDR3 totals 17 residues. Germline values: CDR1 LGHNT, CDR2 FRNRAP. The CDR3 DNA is TGTGCTAGTGGTTTGGACGAAACGGGGGCTAGCACAGATACGCAGTATTTT. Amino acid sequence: CASGLDETGASTDTQYF.

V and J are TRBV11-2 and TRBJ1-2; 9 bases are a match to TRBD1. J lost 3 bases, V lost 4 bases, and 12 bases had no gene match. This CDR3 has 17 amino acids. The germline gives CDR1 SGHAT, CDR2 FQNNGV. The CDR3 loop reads CASSSPGTGSLYYGYTF. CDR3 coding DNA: TGTGCCAGCAGCTCCCCCGGGACAGGGTCCCTATACTATGGCTACACCTTC.

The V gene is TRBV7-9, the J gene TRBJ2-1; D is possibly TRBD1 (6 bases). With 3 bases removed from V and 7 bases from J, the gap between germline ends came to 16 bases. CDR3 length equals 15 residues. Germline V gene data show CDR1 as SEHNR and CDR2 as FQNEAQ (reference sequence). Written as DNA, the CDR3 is TGTGCCAGCAGCTTGGGTTTCGTAAGGGGGAATGAGCAGTTCTTC. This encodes CASSLGFVRGNEQFF.

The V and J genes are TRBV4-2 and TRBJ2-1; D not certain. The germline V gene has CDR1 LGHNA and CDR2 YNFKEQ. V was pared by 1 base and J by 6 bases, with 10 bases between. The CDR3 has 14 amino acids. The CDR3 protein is CASSQVLTFNEQFF. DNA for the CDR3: TGTGCCAGCAGCCAAGTTCTAACCTTCAATGAGCAGTTCTTC.

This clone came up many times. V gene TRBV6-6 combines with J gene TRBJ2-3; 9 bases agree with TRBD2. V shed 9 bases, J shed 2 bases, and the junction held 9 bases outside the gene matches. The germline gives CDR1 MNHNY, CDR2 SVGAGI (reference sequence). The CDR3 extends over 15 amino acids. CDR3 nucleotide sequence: TGTGCCAGTAATAGGCTAGCGGGACCCACAGATACGCAGTATTTT. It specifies CASNRLAGPTDTQYF.

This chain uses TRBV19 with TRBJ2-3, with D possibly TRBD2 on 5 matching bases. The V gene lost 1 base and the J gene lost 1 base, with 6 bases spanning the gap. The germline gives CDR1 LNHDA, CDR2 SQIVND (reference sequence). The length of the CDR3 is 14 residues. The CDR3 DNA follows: TGTGCCAGTAGTATAGTTAGCGGCACAGATACGCAGTATTTT. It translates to CASSIVSGTDTQYF.

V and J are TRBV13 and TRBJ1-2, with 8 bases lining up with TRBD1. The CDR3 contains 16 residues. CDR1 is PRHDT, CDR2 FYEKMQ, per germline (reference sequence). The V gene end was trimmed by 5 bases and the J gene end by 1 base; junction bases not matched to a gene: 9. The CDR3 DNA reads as TGTGCCAGCAGCCAGGGACAGGCCCCTTTTAACTATGGCTACACCTTC. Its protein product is CASSQGQAPFNYGYTF.

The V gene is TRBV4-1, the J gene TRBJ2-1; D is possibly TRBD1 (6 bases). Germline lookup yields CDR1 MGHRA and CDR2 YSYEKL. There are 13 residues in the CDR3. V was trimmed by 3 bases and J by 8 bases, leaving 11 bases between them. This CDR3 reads CASSQVYRDEQFF. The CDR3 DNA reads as TGCGCCAGCAGCCAGGTTTACAGGGATGAGCAGTTCTTC.

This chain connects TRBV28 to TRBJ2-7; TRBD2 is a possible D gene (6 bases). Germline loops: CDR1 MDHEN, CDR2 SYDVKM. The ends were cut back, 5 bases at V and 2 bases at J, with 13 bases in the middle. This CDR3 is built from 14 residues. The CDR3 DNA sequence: TGTGCCAGCAGTCCGGGACTGGGAGCCTACGAGCAGTACTTC. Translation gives CASSPGLGAYEQYF.